The clone carrying this TCR beta chain was observed a few times. The antigen remains undetermined. This CDR3 contains 19 residues. Germline values: CDR1 SGHTA, CDR2 FQGNSA. V lost 2 bases to trimming and J lost 2 bases, with 23 bases between them. RNA transcripts provided the source from which TCR beta CDR3 regions were amplified. HTBI primers were used for first-round RT-PCR of the TCR CDR3. TCRdb passed the multiplex PCR reads through MiXCR, listing each CDR3 protein once. The sample has a few hundred thousand distinct CDR3 sequences, approximately 14% seen once. This entry is derived from a study of T cells in Graves' hyperthyroidism and ophthalmopathy. As for the study in general: It was at initial diagnosis, before any treatment, that peripheral blood was collected. Study-wide points: Blood also held most thyroid clonotypes expanded beyond 0.001. Before onset, by a median of around 6.1 months, the model predicted ophthalmopathy.

The V call is TRBV7-2, the J call TRBJ2-3, with a weak D call TRBD1 (6 bases). The sample was blood. This TCR was recovered from a woman aged 25 to 39 with Graves' ophthalmopathy. The CDR3 nucleotides read TGTGCCAGCAGCTTATCGGTAAATCACGACAGGATACACACAGATACGCAGTATTTT. Its translation is CASSLSVNHDRIHTDTQYF.